The source of this T cell receptor beta chain is a study of shared clonotypes between healthy human individuals. At the level of the study: CD8 memory received one plate per donor, CD8 naive two, CD4 memory three and CD4 naive three. Study-level results: Incomplete sequencing of sorted subsets was indicated by rarefaction despite large depth.

As to this clone: Its matching antigen is unknown.

Germline values: CDR1 SGHDN, CDR2 FVKESK. This CDR3 region has 18 residues. Trimming at V came to 3 bases and at J to 0 bases, leaving 7 bases not matched to a gene. Each sample came from a Caucasian adult donor living in Nashville, Tennessee. A deep-level run was used for the assay. Assay used: immunoSEQ multiplex PCR; TCRdb lists only in-frame clones, some missing. Seen here are fewer than 2.5 million clones, approximately 93% observed once, and the top ten hold more than 0.35%. The sequenced sample was naive CD4+ T cells from PBMCs. Sample subset: CD45RA+ positively selected. This TCR derives from a man between 18 and 35 years old in good health. Some clones in this sample may be carry-over from other donors' samples. The rearrangement joins TRBV14 to TRBJ2-5, with 13 bases fitting TRBD2. In nucleotides, the CDR3 is TGTGCCAGCAGCCACGGACTAGCGGGAGTGGGGTACCAAGAGACCCAGTACTTC. This translates into CASSHGLAGVGYQETQYF.